Presented here are 5 T cell receptor beta chains from one specimen sequenced in a study of shared clonotypes between healthy human individuals. The naive CD8 population came from CD45RO-negative cells selected for CCR7, without terminally differentiated effector memory CD45RA+ cells. TCRdb's copy holds only in-frame clones and misses some; the assay was immunoSEQ multiplex PCR. This repertoire shows about 2.1 million clones, 80% to 95% found once; its top ten account for less than 2%. The sample consisted of naive CD8+ T cells from PBMCs. The receptors derive from a man between 18 and 35 years old in good health. Some clones in this sample may be carry-over from other donors' samples.

The gene calls are TRBV25-1 and TRBJ2-5; D is unclear. From germline, CDR1 is MGHDK and CDR2 SYGVNS. Trimming pared 10 bases from V and 0 bases from J, leaving 6 bases between. CDR3 length: 11 amino acids. CDR3 region: CATHHQETQYF. For the CDR3, the DNA is TGTGCCACACATCACCAAGAGACCCAGTACTTC.

The rearrangement uses TRBV7-3 and TRBJ2-7; D unresolved. Germline lookup yields CDR1 SGHTA and CDR2 FQGTGA. The CDR3 covers 12 residues. Trimming stripped 6 bases from V and 0 bases from J, with 6 bases between. This chain's CDR3 is CASRAASYEQYF. In DNA, the CDR3 is TGTGCCAGCAGGGCCGCCTCCTACGAGCAGTACTTC.

The chain is built from TRBV28 and TRBJ2-5, with a possible D match to TRBD2 (5 bases). CDR3 length: 13 residues. CDR1 MDHEN and CDR2 SYDVKM come from the germline V gene. The germline V and J ends were trimmed by 3 bases and 7 bases, with 12 bases remaining between them. CDR3 protein: CASSFPGSRTQYF. Here the CDR3 DNA reads TGTGCCAGCAGTTTCCCGGGGTCTCGGACCCAGTACTTC. The entire variable domain, with the rest obtained from reference TRBV28 and TRBJ2-5, is as follows: DVKVTQSSRYLVKRTGEKVFLECVQDMDHENMFWYRQDPGLGLRLIYFSYDVKMKEKGDIPEGYSVSREKKERFSLILESASTNQTSMYLCASSFPGSRTQYFGPGTRLLVL.

CDR3 DNA sequence: TGTGCCAGCAGCTTGTCACAGGGGGTCTTTGGAAACACCATATATTTT. Translation: CASSLSQGVFGNTIYF. The chain links TRBV5-4 to TRBJ1-3; 8 nucleotides match TRBD1. Germline lookup yields CDR1 SGHNT and CDR2 YYREEE (reference sequence). The length of the CDR3 is 16 residues. J gave up 3 bases and V 1 base, and 6 bases lay outside the gene matches.

The gene calls are TRBV10-3 and TRBJ1-5, with TRBD1 matching over 9 bases. The germline V gene encodes CDR1 ENHRY and CDR2 SYGVKD. The CDR3 sequence is 12 residues long. The CDR3 DNA follows: TGTGCGACCGGACAGGGGTATCAGCCCCAGCATTTT. This gives the protein CATGQGYQPQHF.